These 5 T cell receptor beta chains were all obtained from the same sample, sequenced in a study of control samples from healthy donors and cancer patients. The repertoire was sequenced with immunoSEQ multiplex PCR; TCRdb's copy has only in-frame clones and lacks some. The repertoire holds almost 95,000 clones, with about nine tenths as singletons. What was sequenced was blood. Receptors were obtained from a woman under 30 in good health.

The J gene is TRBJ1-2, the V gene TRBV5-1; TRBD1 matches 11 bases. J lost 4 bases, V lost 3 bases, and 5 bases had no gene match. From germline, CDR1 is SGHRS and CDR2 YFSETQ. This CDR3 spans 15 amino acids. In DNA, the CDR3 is TGCGCCAGCAGCTCCGGGACAGGGGGTCTCTATGGCTACACCTTC. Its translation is CASSSGTGGLYGYTF.

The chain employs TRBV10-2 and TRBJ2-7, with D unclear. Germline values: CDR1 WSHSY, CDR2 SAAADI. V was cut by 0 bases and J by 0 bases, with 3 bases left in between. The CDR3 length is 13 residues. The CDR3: CASSESISYEQYF. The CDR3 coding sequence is TGCGCCAGCAGTGAGTCCATCTCCTACGAGCAGTACTTC.

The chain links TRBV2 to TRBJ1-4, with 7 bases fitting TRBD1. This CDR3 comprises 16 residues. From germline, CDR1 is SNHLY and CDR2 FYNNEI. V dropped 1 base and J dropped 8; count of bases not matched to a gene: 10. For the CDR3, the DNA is TGTGCCAGCAGTGAAGTGGGCCTCCGAGGGGGCGAAAAACTGTTTTTT. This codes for CASSEVGLRGGEKLFF. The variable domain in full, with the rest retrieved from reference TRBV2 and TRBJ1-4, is EPEVTQTPSHQVTQMGQEVILRCVPISNHLYFYWYRQILGQKVEFLVSFYNNEISEKSEIFDDQFSVERPDGSNFTLKIRSTKLEDSAMYFCASSEVGLRGGEKLFFGSGTQLSVL.

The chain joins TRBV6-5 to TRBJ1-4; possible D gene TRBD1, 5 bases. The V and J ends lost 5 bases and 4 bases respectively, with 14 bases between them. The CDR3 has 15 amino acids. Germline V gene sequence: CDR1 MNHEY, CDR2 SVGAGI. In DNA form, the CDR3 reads TGTGCCAGCAGTCCTGCTGGGACTTTTAATGAAAAACTGTTTTTT. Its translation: CASSPAGTFNEKLFF.

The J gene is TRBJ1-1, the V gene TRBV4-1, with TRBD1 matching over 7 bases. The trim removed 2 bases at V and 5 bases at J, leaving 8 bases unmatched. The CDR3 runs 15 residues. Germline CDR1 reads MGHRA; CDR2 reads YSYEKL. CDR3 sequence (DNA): TGCGCCAGCAGCCAATCGGCAGGGGGGATAACTGAAGCTTTCTTT. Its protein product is CASSQSAGGITEAFF.